Listed below are T cell receptor beta chains from one sample, sequenced in a study of T cells in Graves' hyperthyroidism and ophthalmopathy. From the multiplex PCR reads, TCRdb called clonotypes with MiXCR, one entry per CDR3 protein. The data contain approximately 380,000 distinct CDR3 sequences, around 15% of them seen just once; the ten biggest clones take up 25% to 30%. The source material was blood. These receptor sequences come from a man aged 45-65 years with Graves' ophthalmopathy. The CDR3 runs from the conserved cysteine through the conserved F or W.

j_call v_call cdr3_aa
TRBJ1-3 TRBV6-5 CASSYLGGYGNTIYF
TRBJ2-1 TRBV6-1 CASSAHRVDEQFF
TRBJ2-2 TRBV19 CASRHETNTGELFF
TRBJ2-1 TRBV19 CASSPWAGERYNEQFF
TRBJ1-4 TRBV5-5 CASSVDGLVFSNEKLFF
TRBJ2-3 TRBV11-3 CASSFKTGGSLTDTQYF
TRBJ2-1 TRBV28 CASSLVTGNPSYNEQFF
TRBJ2-3 TRBV10-3 CAISESVTGAGTDTQYF
TRBJ2-3 TRBV28 CASRTGTLPADTQYF
TRBJ1-2 TRBV12-3/TRBV12-4 CASSFGGTGTYGYTF
TRBJ2-7 TRBV27 CASSLLLAGGPYEQYF
TRBJ2-1 TRBV29-1 CSVLGLGNEQFF
TRBJ1-6 TRBV3-1 CASGQGNSPLHF
TRBJ2-7 TRBV12-3/TRBV12-4 CGSSLRDRAGEQYF
TRBJ1-5 TRBV6-1 CASGTASNQPQHF
TRBJ2-7 TRBV28 CASRLGHSPGYEQYF
TRBJ2-5 TRBV25-1 CASSDTGVKQETQYF
TRBJ1-1 TRBV19 CASSRWTGGDTEAFF